This TCR beta chain was found in a study of breast tumors, draining lymph nodes, adjacent tissues. Samples came from axillary lymph nodes draining the breast cancer. The table lists this clonotype with many counts. No antigen is known for it. TCRdb reprocessed the multiplex PCR reads via MiXCR and lists one record per CDR3 protein. The data show 150,000 to 200,000 distinct CDR3 sequences, roughly a third seen once. Deletions cut 2 bases from V and 0 bases from J, with 8 bases between. Germline CDR1 reads SGHRS; CDR2 reads YFSETQ. The CDR3 runs 15 residues. Study conclusions and caveats: Compared with basal-like, luminal-like tumors shared significantly more repertoire with nontumor tissue. Tumor T cell lymph node origin was a supported hypothesis, not proven. The data were judged consistent with most tumor T cells coming from lymph node and expanding in tumor. Tumors had less TCR diversity than lymph nodes, more than nontumor tissue.

The receptor comes from a female donor with breast cancer. Some clones in this sample may be carry-over from other donors' samples. The source material was axillary lymph node tissue. The chain employs TRBV5-1 and TRBJ2-2, with D unresolved. Written as DNA, the CDR3 is TGCGCCAGCAGCTTCACCAGCTCGAACACCGGGGAGCTGTTTTTT. Translating gives CASSFTSSNTGELFF.